These 18 T cell receptor beta chains came from one sample sequenced in a study of T cells in Graves' hyperthyroidism and ophthalmopathy (dated by TCRdb to between 2018 and 2021). The method was multiplex PCR. The listed sequencing device is Illumina HiSeq 2000. The TCR beta CDR3 regions were amplified from the RNA transcripts. The TCR CDR3 was subjected to a first round of RT-PCR using the HTBI primer set and the Qiagen OneStep RT-PCR kit. The raw public reads went through TCRdb reprocessing: fastp at Q25, MiXCR clone calling, in-frame beta chains kept. Under each unique CDR3 protein, matching rows form one entry showing the most common genes and DNA. The sample table records about 610,000 distinct CDR3 sequences; 14% to 15% of these occur just once. In total, the top ten clones hold approximately 4.2% of the sample. Sequencing input: blood. All receptors derive from a woman between 40 and 50 years old with Graves' ophthalmopathy.

The CDR3 region is CASSLVLLGWVETQYF. The CDR3 DNA reads as TGTGCCAGCAGCTTAGTCCTCCTGGGCTGGGTGGAGACCCAGTACTTC. V is TRBV7-9 and J is TRBJ2-5; D uncertain. The CDR3 loop spans 16 amino acids. Germline V gene sequence: CDR1 SEHNR, CDR2 FQNEAQ (reference sequence). V was cut by 1 base and J by 5 bases, with 17 bases left in between. Drawing the rest from reference TRBV7-9 and TRBJ2-5, the complete variable domain is DTGVSQNPRHKITKRGQNVTFRCDPISEHNRLYWYRQTLGQGPEFLTYFQNEAQLEKSRLLSDRFSAERPKGSFSTLEIQRTEQGDSAMYLCASSLVLLGWVETQYFGPGTRLLVL.

CDR3 coding DNA: TGTGCCAGCAGTTACTCGATGAGCGGCTATGGCTACACCTTC. It yields the protein CASSYSMSGYGYTF. The chain carries TRBV6-5 and TRBJ1-2; D is unclear. Per the germline V gene, CDR1 is MNHEY and CDR2 is SVGAGI. Between the trimmed V and J ends, which lost 0 bases and 4 bases, there was a span of 9 bases. There are 14 residues in the CDR3.

In its sample, this clonotype was seen many times. The J gene is TRBJ2-7, the V gene TRBV20-1; the match to TRBD2 covers 7 bases. The CDR3 totals 14 residues. V was clipped by 2 bases and J by 2 bases; unmatched bases: 6. Germline CDR1 and CDR2: DFQATT and SNEGSKA (reference sequence). The DNA of the CDR3 is TGCAGTGCTAGATCGCCTAGCGGAGCCTACGAGCAGTACTTC. Protein product: CSARSPSGAYEQYF.

The rearrangement joins TRBV28 to TRBJ2-3; 7 bases line up with TRBD2. CDR1 is MDHEN and CDR2 is SYDVKM in the germline V gene. This CDR3 spans 18 amino acids. The trim removed 7 bases at V and 0 bases at J, leaving 16 bases unmatched. The CDR3 region is CASTPPPGLPPSTDTQYF. In DNA, the CDR3 is TGTGCCAGCACCCCTCCACCGGGACTACCTCCGAGCACAGATACGCAGTATTTT.

The chain recombines TRBV24-1 with TRBJ1-2; unclear D gene. The germline CDR1 and CDR2 sequences are KGHDR and SFDVKD. With 2 bases removed from V and 10 bases from J, the gap between germline ends came to 13 bases. The length of the CDR3 is 13 residues. CDR3 bases: TGTGCCACCAGTGATTCGGGTTCTCAAGCCTACACCTTC. Protein: CATSDSGSQAYTF.

This clonotype was observed at least ten times. The chain recombines TRBV5-5 with TRBJ2-7; D gene ambiguous. This CDR3 is 13 amino acids long. Germline CDR1 SGHKS, CDR2 YYEKEE (reference sequence). Trimming removed 2 bases from V and 3 bases from J, with 9 bases in between. For the CDR3, the DNA is TGTGCCAGCAGCTTTCACGTTAGCTACGAGCAGTACTTC. This encodes CASSFHVSYEQYF.

There are many counts of this clonotype. V usage is TRBV13 and J usage is TRBJ2-7; no definite D call. The CDR3 length is 11 residues. Germline assignment: CDR1 PRHDT and CDR2 FYEKMQ (reference sequence). The V gene lost 5 bases and the J gene lost 5 bases, with 7 bases spanning the gap. In DNA, the CDR3 is TGTGCCAGCAGCCATAATGACGAGCAGTACTTC. Its protein product is CASSHNDEQYF.

This clonotype was counted only a few times. The chain carries TRBV4-1 and TRBJ2-2, with a possible D match to TRBD1 (5 bases). Germline values: CDR1 MGHRA, CDR2 YSYEKL. The CDR3 extends over 14 amino acids. The V end lost 0 bases, the J end lost 7 bases, and 9 bases lay between the germline ends. The CDR3 DNA follows: TGCGCCAGCAGCCAAGACGCAGGGATCGGGGAGCTGTTTTTT. Its translation: CASSQDAGIGELFF.

The chain recombines TRBV19 with TRBJ1-5; D is possibly TRBD1 (6 bases). The CDR3 contains 15 residues. V dropped 2 bases and J dropped 3 bases, with 11 bases sitting between them. Germline lookup yields CDR1 LNHDA and CDR2 SQIVND (reference sequence). The CDR3 sequence: CASSIWGHLNQPQHF. CDR3 in DNA: TGTGCCAGTAGTATATGGGGACACCTCAATCAGCCCCAGCATTTT.

This clonotype was counted ten times or more. The V call is TRBV4-1, the J call TRBJ1-2; D gene unclear. Germline V gene lookup returns CDR1 MGHRA and CDR2 YSYEKL. V dropped 1 base and J dropped 5 bases, with 8 bases sitting between them. The CDR3 runs to 13 residues. The CDR3, as DNA: TGCGCCAGCAGCCAAGGAAAAGTTTATGGCTACACCTTC. Amino acid sequence: CASSQGKVYGYTF.

This clonotype was observed at least ten times. The chain joins TRBV15 to TRBJ2-7; D remains unclear. Germline loops: CDR1 LNHNV, CDR2 YYDKDF (reference sequence). The CDR3 covers 14 residues. The ends were cut back, 0 bases at V and 0 bases at J, with 6 bases in the middle. The CDR3 nucleotides read TGTGCCACCAGCAGAGATCCGAACTCCTACGAGCAGTACTTC. Protein product: CATSRDPNSYEQYF.

The table lists this clonotype with a few counts. V gene TRBV20-1 combines with J gene TRBJ2-5; maybe TRBD2 (6 bases). CDR3 length: 15 residues. CDR1 and CDR2 from the germline V gene are DFQATT and SNEGSKA (reference sequence). V lost 0 bases to trimming and J lost 1 base, with 12 bases between them. The CDR3 DNA is TGCAGTGCTAGAGACGATCGCGGGGTCCAAGAGACCCAGTACTTC. As protein: CSARDDRGVQETQYF.

This chain uses TRBV5-1 with TRBJ1-1; D remains ambiguous. This CDR3 comprises 15 residues. Germline V gene lookup returns CDR1 SGHRS and CDR2 YFSETQ. Trimming shortened V by 4 bases and J by 3 bases, and 16 bases separated the two germline ends. The CDR3 spells CASSPGWVLDTEAFF. The CDR3 bases are TGCGCCAGCAGCCCCGGCTGGGTATTGGACACTGAAGCTTTCTTT.

This clonotype was detected a few times. A read error is possible here, since a much larger clone lies one base away. J is TRBJ2-7 and V is TRBV20-1, with a tentative D call TRBD2 (6 bases). The CDR3 spans 12 residues. The germline V gene encodes CDR1 DFQATT and CDR2 SNEGSKA (reference sequence). The CDR3 region has the DNA TGCAGTGCTCGGGCTAGCGCTTACGAGCAGTGCTTC. The encoded protein is CSARASAYEQCF.

This clonotype was seen more than once but under ten times. This chain uses TRBV5-1 with TRBJ1-3; TRBD1 is a possible D gene (5 bases). Trimming left V 4 bases short and J 0 bases short, with 14 bases between. This CDR3 is 16 amino acids long. In germline, CDR1 is SGHRS, CDR2 YFSETQ. CDR3 in amino acids: CASSLTGDFSGNTIYF. For the CDR3, the DNA is TGCGCCAGCAGCCTGACGGGGGACTTCTCTGGAAACACCATATATTTT.

The chain employs TRBV2 and TRBJ1-2; the match to TRBD1 covers 7 bases. There are 14 residues in the CDR3. Trimming at V came to 6 bases and at J to 9 bases, leaving 13 bases not matched to a gene. The germline V gene has CDR1 SNHLY and CDR2 FYNNEI. The CDR3 reads CASSKSGTAQSYTF. The CDR3 nucleotides read TGTGCCAGCAGCAAGTCAGGGACAGCCCAGAGCTACACCTTC.

This clonotype was observed at least ten times. The CDR3 protein is CAWSDRGIETQYF. The CDR3, as DNA: TGTGCCTGGAGTGACAGGGGGATAGAGACCCAGTACTTC. The rearrangement links TRBV30 to TRBJ2-5; 8 bases line up with TRBD1. V lost 1 base and J lost 4; bases outside the gene matches: 2. The CDR3 is 13 residues long. Looked up from germline, CDR1 is GTSNPN and CDR2 is SVGIG (reference sequence). Full variable domain (remainder filled in from reference TRBV30 and TRBJ2-5): SQTIHQWPATLVQPVGSPLSLECTVEGTSNPNLYWYRQAAGRGLQLLFYSVGIGQISSEVPQNLSASRPQDRQFILSSKKLLLSDSGFYLCAWSDRGIETQYFGPGTRLLVL.

As for this clonotype: With a much larger clone just one base away, this may be a read error. The V call is TRBV27, the J call TRBJ1-1; maybe TRBD1 (6 bases). Germline loops: CDR1 MNHEY, CDR2 SMNVEV (reference sequence). CDR3 length: 14 residues. Trimming pared 7 bases from V and 10 bases from J, leaving 22 bases between. CDR3 loop: CASTRTSNRDGAFF. The CDR3, as DNA: TGTGCCAGCACCCGCACCTCCAACAGGGATGGAGCTTTCTTT.